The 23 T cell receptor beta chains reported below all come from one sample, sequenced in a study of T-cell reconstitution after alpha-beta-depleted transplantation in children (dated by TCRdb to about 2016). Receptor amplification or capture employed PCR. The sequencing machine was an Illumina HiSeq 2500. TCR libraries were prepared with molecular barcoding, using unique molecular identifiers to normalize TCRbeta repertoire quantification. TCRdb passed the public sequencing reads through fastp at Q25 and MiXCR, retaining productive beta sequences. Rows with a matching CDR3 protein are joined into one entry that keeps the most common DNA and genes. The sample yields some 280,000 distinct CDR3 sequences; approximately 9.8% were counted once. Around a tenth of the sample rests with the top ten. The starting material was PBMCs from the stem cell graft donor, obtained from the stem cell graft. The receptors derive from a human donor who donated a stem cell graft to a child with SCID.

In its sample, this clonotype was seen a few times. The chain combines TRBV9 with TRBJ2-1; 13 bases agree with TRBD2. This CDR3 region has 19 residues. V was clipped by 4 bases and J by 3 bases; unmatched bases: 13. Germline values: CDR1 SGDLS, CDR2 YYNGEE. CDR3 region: CASSLRPTSGGDVYNEQFF. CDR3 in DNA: TGTGCCAGCAGCCTACGGCCCACTAGCGGGGGGGACGTCTACAATGAGCAGTTCTTC.

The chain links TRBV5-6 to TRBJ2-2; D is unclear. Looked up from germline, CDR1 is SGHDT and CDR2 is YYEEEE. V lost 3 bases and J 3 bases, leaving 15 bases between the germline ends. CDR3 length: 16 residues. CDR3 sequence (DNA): TGTGCCAGCAGCTCGAACCTCCTTGGGCACACCGGGGAGCTGTTTTTT. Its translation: CASSSNLLGHTGELFF.

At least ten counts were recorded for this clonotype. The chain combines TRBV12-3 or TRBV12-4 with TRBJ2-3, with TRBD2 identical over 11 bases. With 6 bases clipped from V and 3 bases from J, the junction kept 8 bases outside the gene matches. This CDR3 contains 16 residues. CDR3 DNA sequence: TGTGCCAGCAGCCCGATAGCGGGGGGGCTGACAGATACGCAGTATTTT. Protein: CASSPIAGGLTDTQYF.

CDR3 in DNA: TGCGCCAGCAGCCAAGGTTTTGGGGAGAGAACTGAAGCTTTCTTT. Translated: CASSQGFGERTEAFF. The chain has TRBV4-1 and TRBJ1-1, with D unresolved. The V gene's germline CDR1 is MGHRA and CDR2 YSYEKL. V lost 1 base, J lost 5 bases, and 14 bases lay in between. This CDR3 is 15 amino acids long.

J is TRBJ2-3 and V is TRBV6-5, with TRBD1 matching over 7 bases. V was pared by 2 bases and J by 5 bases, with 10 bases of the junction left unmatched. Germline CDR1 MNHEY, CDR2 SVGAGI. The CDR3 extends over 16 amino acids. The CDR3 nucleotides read TGTGCCAGCAGTTACAGGACAGGACCTTCAAGAGATACGCAGTATTTT. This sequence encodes CASSYRTGPSRDTQYF.

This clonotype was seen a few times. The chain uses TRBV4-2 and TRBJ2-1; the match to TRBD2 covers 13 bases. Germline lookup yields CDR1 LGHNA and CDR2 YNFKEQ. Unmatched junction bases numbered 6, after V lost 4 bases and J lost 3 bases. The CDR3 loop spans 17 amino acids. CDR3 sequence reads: CASSRTTSGGVYNEQFF. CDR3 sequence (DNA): TGTGCCAGCAGCCGTACCACTAGCGGGGGGGTCTACAATGAGCAGTTCTTC.

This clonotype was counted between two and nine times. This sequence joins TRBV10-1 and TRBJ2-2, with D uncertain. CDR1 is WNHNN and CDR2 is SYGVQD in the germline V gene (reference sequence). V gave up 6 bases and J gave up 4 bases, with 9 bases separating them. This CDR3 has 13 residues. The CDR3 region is CASRPEITGELFF. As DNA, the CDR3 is TGCGCCAGCAGGCCAGAGATCACCGGGGAGCTGTTTTTT.

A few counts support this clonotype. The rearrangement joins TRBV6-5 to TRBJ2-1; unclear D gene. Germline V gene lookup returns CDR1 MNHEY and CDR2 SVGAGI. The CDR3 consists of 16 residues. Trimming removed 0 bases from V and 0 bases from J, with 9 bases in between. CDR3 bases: TGTGCCAGCAGTTACTCGATGACGAGCTCCTACAATGAGCAGTTCTTC. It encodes CASSYSMTSSYNEQFF.

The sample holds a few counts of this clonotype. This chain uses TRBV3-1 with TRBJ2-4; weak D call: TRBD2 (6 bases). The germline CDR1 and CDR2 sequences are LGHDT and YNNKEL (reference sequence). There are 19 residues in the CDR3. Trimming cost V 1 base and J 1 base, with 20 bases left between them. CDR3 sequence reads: CASSQGHGSFGGAKNIQYF. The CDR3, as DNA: TGTGCCAGCAGCCAAGGGCACGGATCTTTCGGGGGTGCCAAAAACATTCAGTACTTC.

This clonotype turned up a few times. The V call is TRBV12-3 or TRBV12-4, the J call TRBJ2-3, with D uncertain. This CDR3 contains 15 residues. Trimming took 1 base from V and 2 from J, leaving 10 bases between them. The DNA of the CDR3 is TGTGCCAGCAGTTTAGAAGGGTCCATCACAGATACGCAGTATTTT. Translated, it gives CASSLEGSITDTQYF.

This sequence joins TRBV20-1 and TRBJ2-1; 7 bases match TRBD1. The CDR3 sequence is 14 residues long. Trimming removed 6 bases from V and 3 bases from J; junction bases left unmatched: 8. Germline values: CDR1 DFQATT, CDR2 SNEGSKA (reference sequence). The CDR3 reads CSAPRGTDYNEQFF. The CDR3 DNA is TGCAGTGCCCCGCGAGGGACAGACTACAATGAGCAGTTCTTC.

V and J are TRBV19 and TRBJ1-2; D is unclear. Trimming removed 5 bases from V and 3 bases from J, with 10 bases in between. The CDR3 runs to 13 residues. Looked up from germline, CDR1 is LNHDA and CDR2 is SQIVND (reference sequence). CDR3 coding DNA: TGTGCCAGTAGTTATGCCAGCGACTATGGCTACACCTTC. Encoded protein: CASSYASDYGYTF.

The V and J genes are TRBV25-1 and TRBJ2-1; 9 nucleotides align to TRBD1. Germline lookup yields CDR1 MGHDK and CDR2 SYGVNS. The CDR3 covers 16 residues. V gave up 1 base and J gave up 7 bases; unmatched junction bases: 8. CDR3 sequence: CASSEWGGGTGNEQFF. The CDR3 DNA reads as TGTGCCAGCAGTGAATGGGGAGGGGGGACAGGGAATGAGCAGTTCTTC.

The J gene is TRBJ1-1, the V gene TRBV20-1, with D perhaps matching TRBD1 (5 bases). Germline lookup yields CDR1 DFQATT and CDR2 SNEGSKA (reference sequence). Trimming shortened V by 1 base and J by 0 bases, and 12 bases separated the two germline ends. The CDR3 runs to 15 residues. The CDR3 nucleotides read TGCAGTGCTAGAGCGGTCGGGGCAATGAACACTGAAGCTTTCTTT. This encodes CSARAVGAMNTEAFF.

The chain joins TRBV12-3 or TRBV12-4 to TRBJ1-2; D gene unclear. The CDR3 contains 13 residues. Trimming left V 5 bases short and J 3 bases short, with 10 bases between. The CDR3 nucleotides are TGTGCCAGCAGTATAGGATACGACTATGGCTACACCTTC. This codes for CASSIGYDYGYTF.

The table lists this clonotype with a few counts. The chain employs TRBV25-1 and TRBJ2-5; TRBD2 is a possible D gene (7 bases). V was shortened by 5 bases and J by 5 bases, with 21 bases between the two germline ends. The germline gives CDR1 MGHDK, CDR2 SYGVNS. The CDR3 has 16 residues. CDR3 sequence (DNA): TGTGCCAGCAGTCTTGAGGGGGGGCTTCACAGGGAGACCCAGTACTTC. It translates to CASSLEGGLHRETQYF.

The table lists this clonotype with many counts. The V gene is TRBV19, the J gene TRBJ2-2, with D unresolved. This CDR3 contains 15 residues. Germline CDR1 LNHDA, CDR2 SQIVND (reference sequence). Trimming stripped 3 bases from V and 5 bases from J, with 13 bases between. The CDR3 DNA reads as TGTGCCAGTAGTATGGCCAGCCACCGGACCGGGGAGCTGTTTTTT. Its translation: CASSMASHRTGELFF.

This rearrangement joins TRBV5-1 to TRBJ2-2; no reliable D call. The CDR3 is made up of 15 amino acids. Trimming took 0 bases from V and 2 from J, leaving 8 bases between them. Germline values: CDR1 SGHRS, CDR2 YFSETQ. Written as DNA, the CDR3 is TGCGCCAGCAGCTTGGCTGTGGGTAACACCGGGGAGCTGTTTTTT. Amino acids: CASSLAVGNTGELFF.

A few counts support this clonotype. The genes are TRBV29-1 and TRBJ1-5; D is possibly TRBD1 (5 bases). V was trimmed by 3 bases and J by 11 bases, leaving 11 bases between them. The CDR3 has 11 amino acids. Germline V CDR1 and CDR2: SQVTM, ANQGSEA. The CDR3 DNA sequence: TGCAGCGTTGAGGCAGGGAAGGCCCAGCATTTT. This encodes CSVEAGKAQHF. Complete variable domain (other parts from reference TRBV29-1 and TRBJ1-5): SAVISQKPSRDICQRGTSLTIQCQVDSQVTMMFWYRQQPGQSLTLIATANQGSEATYESGFVIDKFPISRPNLTFSTLTVSNMSPEDSSIYLCSVEAGKAQHFGDGTRLSIL.

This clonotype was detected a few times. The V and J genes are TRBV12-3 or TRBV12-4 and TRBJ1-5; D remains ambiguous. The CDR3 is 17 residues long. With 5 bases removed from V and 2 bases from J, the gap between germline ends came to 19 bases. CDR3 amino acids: CASSPGLTEVGNQPQHF. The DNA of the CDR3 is TGTGCCAGCAGTCCAGGCCTCACGGAAGTGGGCAATCAGCCCCAGCATTTT.

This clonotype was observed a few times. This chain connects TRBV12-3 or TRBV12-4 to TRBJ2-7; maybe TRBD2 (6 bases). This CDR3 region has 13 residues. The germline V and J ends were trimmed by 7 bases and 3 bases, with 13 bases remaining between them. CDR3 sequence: CASTQGGVYEQYF. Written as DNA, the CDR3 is TGTGCCAGCACCCAAGGCGGGGTCTACGAGCAGTACTTC.

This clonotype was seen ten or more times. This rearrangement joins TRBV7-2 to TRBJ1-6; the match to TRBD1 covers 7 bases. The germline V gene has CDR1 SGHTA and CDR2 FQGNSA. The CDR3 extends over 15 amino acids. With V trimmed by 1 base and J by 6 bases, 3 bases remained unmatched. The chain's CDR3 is CASSLETGRNSPLHF. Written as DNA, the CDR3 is TGTGCCAGCAGCTTAGAGACAGGGCGTAATTCACCCCTCCACTTT.

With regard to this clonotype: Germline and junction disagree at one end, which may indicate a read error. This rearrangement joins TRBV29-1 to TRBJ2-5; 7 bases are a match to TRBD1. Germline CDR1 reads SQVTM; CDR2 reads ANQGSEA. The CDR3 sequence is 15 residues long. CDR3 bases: TGCAGCGTTACAAGGGGGCTAGCTAACCAAGAGTCCCAGTACTTC. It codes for CSVTRGLANQESQYF.